Listed here are 18 T cell receptor beta chains from one sample, sequenced in a study of PD-L1 blockade in urothelial cancer. TCRdb's copy holds only in-frame clones and misses some; the assay was immunoSEQ multiplex PCR. Of some 23,000 clones listed, 82% are singletons. Regarding time point: peripheral blood 6 weeks after treatment start. The input for sequencing was PBMCs, taken around atezolizumab (anti-PD-L1) treatment. The receptors come from a man aged 70-80 years with urothelial cancer.

The rearrangement uses TRBV27 and TRBJ2-5; 11 bases align to TRBD1. V shed 6 bases and J 1 base; nucleotides not matched to a gene: 1. The CDR3 length is 14 residues. Germline V gene data show CDR1 as MNHEY and CDR2 as SMNVEV (reference sequence). Written as DNA, the CDR3 is TGTGCCAGCAGCGGGACAGGGGGCCAAGAGACCCAGTACTTC. This translates into CASSGTGGQETQYF.

CDR3 region: CASSEAGQGMRNYEAFF. CDR3 nucleotide sequence: TGTGCCAGCAGTGAAGCGGGACAGGGGATGAGGAACTATGAAGCTTTCTTT. The rearrangement links TRBV2 to TRBJ1-1; 10 nucleotides align to TRBD1. CDR3 size: 17 residues. V lost 0 bases, J lost 7 bases, and 11 bases stayed unmatched. Germline loops: CDR1 SNHLY, CDR2 FYNNEI.

This clone occurred once. The rearrangement uses TRBV6-1 and TRBJ2-1; 8 bases match TRBD2. The CDR3 has 14 residues. Trimming at V came to 10 bases and at J to 7 bases, leaving 12 bases not matched to a gene. Per the germline V gene, CDR1 is MNHNS and CDR2 is SASEGT. The CDR3: CATEDPGGLNEQFF. CDR3 nucleotides: TGTGCCACCGAGGACCCGGGAGGGCTTAATGAGCAGTTCTTC.

The rearrangement uses TRBV7-2 and TRBJ2-2; 9 bases are a match to TRBD2. There are 16 residues in the CDR3. Germline loops: CDR1 SGHTA, CDR2 FQGNSA. V shed 5 bases, J shed 4 bases, and the junction held 8 bases outside the gene matches. CDR3 nucleotides: TGTGCCAGCAGCATACCTAGCGGGAAGGGCACCGGGGAGCTGTTTTTT. Translation: CASSIPSGKGTGELFF.

V is TRBV4-3 and J is TRBJ2-1; 9 bases are a match to TRBD2. Germline V gives CDR1 LGHNA, CDR2 YSLEER. Germline trimming cut 1 base from V and 8 bases from J; bases unmatched to any gene: 6. The CDR3 covers 15 residues. The chain's CDR3 is CASSQATSGWDEQFF. CDR3 nucleotide sequence: TGCGCCAGCAGCCAAGCAACTAGCGGGTGGGATGAGCAGTTCTTC.

CDR3 sequence: CAIGSREESEQYF. For the CDR3, the DNA is TGTGCCATCGGGTCCAGGGAGGAATCCGAGCAGTACTTC. The rearrangement uses TRBV10-3 and TRBJ2-7; weak D call: TRBD2 (6 bases). This CDR3 has 13 amino acids. Deletions cut 8 bases from V and 6 bases from J, with 17 bases between. Germline V CDR1 and CDR2: ENHRY, SYGVKD.

V is TRBV18 and J is TRBJ2-1; tentatively, D is TRBD2 (5 bases). Germline CDR1 is KGHSH and CDR2 is LQKENI. The CDR3 is 12 residues long. Trimming shortened V by 7 bases and J by 3 bases, and 7 bases separated the two germline ends. CDR3 nucleotides: TGTGCCAGCTTCCGGGACTACAATGAGCAGTTCTTC. Its translation is CASFRDYNEQFF.

The chain employs TRBV7-9 and TRBJ2-5; 7 nucleotides agree with TRBD1. Unmatched junction bases numbered 7, after V lost 5 bases and J lost 1 base. Germline V gene sequence: CDR1 SEHNR, CDR2 FQNEAQ (reference sequence). The CDR3 is 15 amino acids. This chain's CDR3 is CASSQGRGTQETQYF. The CDR3 DNA sequence: TGTGCCAGCAGCCAAGGCAGGGGGACCCAAGAGACCCAGTACTTC.

The V and J genes are TRBV4-2 and TRBJ2-6; 7 bases agree with TRBD2. CDR1 is LGHNA, CDR2 YNFKEQ, per germline. This CDR3 is 20 amino acids long. The V gene end was trimmed by 0 bases and the J gene end by 0 bases; junction bases not matched to a gene: 11. The CDR3 loop reads CASSQDRGVAGNSGANVLTF. DNA for the CDR3: TGTGCCAGCAGCCAAGATCGGGGGGTTGCGGGCAACTCTGGGGCCAACGTCCTGACTTTC.

CDR3 DNA: TGTGCCAGCAGCGTACTATCCGGTAGGGGGGAGACCCAGTACTTC. This translates into CASSVLSGRGETQYF. The chain links TRBV9 to TRBJ2-5; tentatively, D is TRBD1 (6 bases). V was clipped by 1 base and J by 5 bases, with 15 bases between them. The length of the CDR3 is 15 residues. Per the germline V gene, CDR1 is SGDLS and CDR2 is YYNGEE.

This chain connects TRBV5-6 to TRBJ1-1, with D maybe TRBD1 (5 bases). The germline V gene encodes CDR1 SGHDT and CDR2 YYEEEE. V lost 4 bases to trimming and J lost 8 bases, with 18 bases between them. This CDR3 region has 14 residues. DNA for the CDR3: TGTGCCAGCAGCCTGCTTTTTGGGGGAGGAGAAGCTTTCTTT. Protein sequence: CASSLLFGGGEAFF.

This clone was detected a few times. The chain recombines TRBV5-4 with TRBJ2-1, with D perhaps TRBD2 (6 bases). The germline V gene has CDR1 SGHNT and CDR2 YYREEE (reference sequence). Trimming stripped 4 bases from V and 7 bases from J, with 9 bases between. The CDR3 is made up of 12 amino acids. This chain's CDR3 is CASSPEGNEQFF. The CDR3 region has the DNA TGTGCCAGCAGCCCGGAGGGGAATGAGCAGTTCTTC.

This clone has only a few counts. The chain employs TRBV6-6 and TRBJ1-1; D gene ambiguous. Germline CDR1 is MNHNY and CDR2 is SVGAGI (reference sequence). CDR3 length: 14 residues. The germline V and J ends were trimmed by 6 bases and 0 bases, with 11 bases remaining between them. CDR3: CASRPSGLNTEAFF. As DNA, the CDR3 is TGTGCCAGCAGGCCCTCGGGATTGAACACTGAAGCTTTCTTT.

The V gene is TRBV4-3, the J gene TRBJ1-4; D is ambiguous. The V gene lost 0 bases and the J gene lost 8 bases, with 16 bases spanning the gap. The CDR3 runs 16 residues. Germline loops: CDR1 LGHNA, CDR2 YSLEER. Written as DNA, the CDR3 is TGCGCCAGCAGCCAAGAGAGGGCGGTTTCAGAGGAAAAACTGTTTTTT. Amino acids: CASSQERAVSEEKLFF.

This clone was picked up one time. This chain joins TRBV6-1 and TRBJ2-6; D remains ambiguous. The CDR3 sequence is 15 residues long. CDR1 is MNHNS and CDR2 is SASEGT in the germline V gene. Trimming stripped 10 bases from V and 1 base from J, with 14 bases between. CDR3 residues: CATKNQISGANVLTF. DNA for the CDR3: TGTGCCACCAAGAACCAGATTTCTGGGGCCAACGTCCTGACTTTC.

The V call is TRBV7-2, the J call TRBJ1-1; D is ambiguous. Trimming cost V 1 base and J 1 base, with 7 bases left between them. Germline-derived CDR1 and CDR2 are SGHTA and FQGNSA. CDR3 length equals 14 residues. The CDR3 sequence: CASSLVRENTEAFF. In DNA form, the CDR3 reads TGTGCCAGCAGCTTAGTCCGGGAGAACACTGAAGCTTTCTTT.

This chain's CDR3 is CASSQQGQGGEKLFF. The CDR3 bases are TGCGCCAGCAGCCAACAAGGACAGGGTGGAGAAAAACTGTTTTTT. The chain joins TRBV4-3 to TRBJ1-4, with 8 bases lining up with TRBD1. Germline V gene sequence: CDR1 LGHNA, CDR2 YSLEER. This CDR3 is 15 amino acids long. Trimming took 2 bases from V and 8 from J; bases not matched to a gene: 7.

The chain joins TRBV9 to TRBJ2-5, with 7 bases that match TRBD1. From germline, CDR1 is SGDLS and CDR2 YYNGEE. Losses at the gene ends were 0 bases for V and 0 bases for J; bases not matched to a gene: 2. The CDR3 is 15 amino acids. CDR3 in amino acids: CASSVGGTDQETQYF. DNA for the CDR3: TGTGCCAGCAGCGTAGGGGGGACAGACCAAGAGACCCAGTACTTC.